The rows below give T cell receptor beta chains drawn from one sample of a study of T cell responses to AZD1222 COVID-19 vaccine. Sequenced by immunoSEQ multiplex PCR; TCRdb stores in-frame clones only, minus some. In the table there are about 150,000 clones, about 89% of which are singletons. The sample in question was peripheral blood, obtained 28 days after the second AZD1222 dose. The receptors were sampled from an adult who received the AZD1222 COVID-19 vaccine. CDR3s include the opening cysteine and the closing phenylalanine or tryptophan. D genes are given only for firm matches. Size is stated for part of the rows, as once, few or many counts, or as a class when the clone is expanded.

CDR3aa: CASGTTGSGAKNIQYF
CDR3nt: TGTGCCAGCGGTACAACAGGGTCGGGAGCCAAAAACATTCAGTACTTC
d_gene: NA
abundance: NA
j_gene: TRBJ2-4
v_gene: TRBV7-9

CDR3aa: CASSITSGRGASSQQYF
CDR3nt: TGTGCCAGTAGTATTACGTCCGGGAGGGGAGCTTCCTCTCAGCAGTACTTC
d_gene: TRBD2
abundance: NA
j_gene: TRBJ2-7
v_gene: TRBV19

CDR3aa: CSVEEGAAPSTDTQYF
CDR3nt: TGCAGCGTTGAAGAGGGAGCGGCCCCGAGCACAGATACGCAGTATTTT
d_gene: NA
abundance: NA
j_gene: TRBJ2-3
v_gene: TRBV29-1

CDR3aa: CSARRLERLFF
CDR3nt: TGCAGTGCTAGAAGGCTCGAGAGGTTGTTTTTT
d_gene: NA
abundance: NA
j_gene: TRBJ1-4
v_gene: TRBV20-1

CDR3aa: CASGLRGIGVGETQYF
CDR3nt: TGTGCTAGTGGTCTGAGAGGGATAGGGGTAGGGGAGACCCAGTACTTC
d_gene: NA
abundance: NA
j_gene: TRBJ2-5
v_gene: TRBV12-5

CDR3aa: CASSESGINYGYTF
CDR3nt: TGCGCCAGCAGTGAGTCGGGGATCAACTATGGCTACACCTTC
d_gene: NA
abundance: few
j_gene: TRBJ1-2
v_gene: TRBV10-1

CDR3aa: CASSSGTEQPQHF
CDR3nt: TGTGCCAGCAGTTCCGGGACAGAACAGCCCCAGCATTTT
d_gene: TRBD1
abundance: NA
j_gene: TRBJ1-5
v_gene: TRBV12-3/TRBV12-4

CDR3aa: CASSVTGDSPLHF
CDR3nt: TGTGCCAGCAGCGTAACAGGAGATTCACCCCTCCACTTT
d_gene: NA
abundance: NA
j_gene: TRBJ1-6
v_gene: TRBV9

CDR3aa: CASSLEGTLNVDEQFF
CDR3nt: TGTGCCAGCAGCTTAGAAGGGACCCTTAATGTGGATGAGCAGTTCTTC
d_gene: NA
abundance: NA
j_gene: TRBJ2-1
v_gene: TRBV11-3

CDR3aa: CASSLSRSSGNTIYF
CDR3nt: TGTGCCAGCAGCTTATCTCGGAGCTCTGGAAACACCATATATTTT
d_gene: NA
abundance: NA
j_gene: TRBJ1-3
v_gene: TRBV7-6

CDR3aa: CASSLDSSVQPQHF
CDR3nt: TGTGCCAGCAGCTTAGACAGCTCGGTTCAGCCCCAGCATTTT
d_gene: NA
abundance: once
j_gene: TRBJ1-5
v_gene: TRBV7-9

CDR3aa: CSVAGSGTLWGGYTF
CDR3nt: TGCAGCGTCGCAGGATCGGGGACGCTCTGGGGGGGCTACACCTTC
d_gene: NA
abundance: NA
j_gene: TRBJ1-2
v_gene: TRBV29-1

CDR3aa: CASSPGLAGGNTGELFF
CDR3nt: TGTGCCAGCAGTCCGGGACTAGCGGGGGGGAACACCGGGGAGCTGTTTTTT
d_gene: TRBD2
abundance: NA
j_gene: TRBJ2-2
v_gene: TRBV6-2/TRBV6-3

CDR3aa: CASSYIAGGEYEQYF
CDR3nt: TGTGCCAGCAGTTATATCGCGGGAGGGGAATACGAGCAGTACTTC
d_gene: TRBD2
abundance: NA
j_gene: TRBJ2-7
v_gene: TRBV6-5

CDR3aa: CASSWDRGGNQPQHF
CDR3nt: TGTGCCAGCAGCTGGGACAGGGGTGGCAATCAGCCCCAGCATTTT
d_gene: TRBD1
abundance: NA
j_gene: TRBJ1-5
v_gene: TRBV7-2

CDR3aa: CASSLGGQGGYNEQFF
CDR3nt: TGTGCCAGCAGCTTAGGTGGGCAGGGTGGATACAATGAGCAGTTCTTC
d_gene: NA
abundance: once
j_gene: TRBJ2-1
v_gene: TRBV11-1

CDR3aa: CASSVRPTLKGNQPQHF
CDR3nt: TGTGCCAGCAGCGTCCGACCGACACTTAAGGGGAATCAGCCCCAGCATTTT
d_gene: NA
abundance: once
j_gene: TRBJ1-5
v_gene: TRBV9

CDR3aa: CASSESRGSGRTEAFF
CDR3nt: TGCGCCAGCAGTGAGTCGAGGGGGTCGGGACGAACTGAAGCTTTCTTT
d_gene: NA
abundance: NA
j_gene: TRBJ1-1
v_gene: TRBV10-1

CDR3aa: CASSETYEQYF
CDR3nt: TGTGCCAGCAGTGAGACTTACGAGCAGTACTTC
d_gene: NA
abundance: NA
j_gene: TRBJ2-7
v_gene: TRBV25-1

CDR3aa: CASSLGTSGRAENIQYF
CDR3nt: TGTGCCAGCAGCTTAGGGACTAGCGGGAGGGCCGAAAACATTCAGTACTTC
d_gene: TRBD2
abundance: NA
j_gene: TRBJ2-4
v_gene: TRBV11-2

CDR3aa: CASRPGPSYEQYF
CDR3nt: TGTGCCAGCAGGCCGGGACCTTCCTACGAGCAGTACTTC
d_gene: NA
abundance: NA
j_gene: TRBJ2-7
v_gene: TRBV28

CDR3aa: CASSLAGTGKNTEAFF
CDR3nt: TGTGCCAGCAGCTTGGCGGGGACGGGAAAGAACACTGAAGCTTTCTTT
d_gene: NA
abundance: NA
j_gene: TRBJ1-1
v_gene: TRBV5-4

CDR3aa: CASSASPYRGREQFF
CDR3nt: TGTGCCAGCAGTGCTAGCCCATATAGAGGACGTGAGCAGTTCTTC
d_gene: NA
abundance: few
j_gene: TRBJ2-1
v_gene: TRBV2

CDR3aa: CASSPNPSDSYNEQFF
CDR3nt: TGCGCCAGCAGCCCAAATCCTAGCGACTCCTACAATGAGCAGTTCTTC
d_gene: NA
abundance: NA
j_gene: TRBJ2-1
v_gene: TRBV5-1

CDR3aa: CASSVGFRGREKLFF
CDR3nt: TGTGCCAGCAGTGTAGGTTTCAGGGGTAGAGAAAAACTGTTTTTT
d_gene: NA
abundance: NA
j_gene: TRBJ1-4
v_gene: TRBV2

CDR3aa: CASSLERSSGNTIYF
CDR3nt: TGTGCCAGCAGTTTAGAAAGGAGCTCTGGAAACACCATATATTTT
d_gene: NA
abundance: NA
j_gene: TRBJ1-3
v_gene: TRBV28

CDR3aa: CASSFDRGRLQPQHF
CDR3nt: TGTGCCAGCAGCTTTGACAGGGGGCGGCTTCAGCCCCAGCATTTT
d_gene: TRBD1
abundance: NA
j_gene: TRBJ1-5
v_gene: TRBV7-9

CDR3aa: CASSQEQGYEQYF
CDR3nt: TGTGCCAGCAGCCAGGAACAGGGGTATGAGCAGTACTTC
d_gene: TRBD1
abundance: NA
j_gene: TRBJ2-7
v_gene: TRBV4-2

CDR3aa: CASSVQQTEANYGYTF
CDR3nt: TGTGCCAGCAGCGTACAGCAGACCGAAGCTAACTATGGCTACACCTTC
d_gene: NA
abundance: NA
j_gene: TRBJ1-2
v_gene: TRBV9

CDR3aa: CASSQTPPSVYNSPLHF
CDR3nt: TGTGCCAGCAGCCAGACTCCCCCGTCAGTCTATAATTCACCCCTCCACTTT
d_gene: NA
abundance: once
j_gene: TRBJ1-6
v_gene: TRBV3-1/TRBV3-2

CDR3aa: CASSLSGKGRIEQYF
CDR3nt: TGTGCCAGCAGCCTCTCGGGGAAAGGGCGAATCGAGCAGTACTTC
d_gene: NA
abundance: once
j_gene: TRBJ2-7
v_gene: TRBV7-9

CDR3aa: CASRLTGTGFGNTEAFF
CDR3nt: TGCGCCAGCAGACTCACCGGGACAGGCTTTGGGAACACTGAAGCTTTCTTT
d_gene: TRBD1
abundance: NA
j_gene: TRBJ1-1
v_gene: TRBV5-1

CDR3aa: CASSPSAGVSGETQYF
CDR3nt: TGTGCCAGCTCACCATCTGCAGGCGTCTCGGGAGAGACCCAGTACTTC
d_gene: NA
abundance: NA
j_gene: TRBJ2-5
v_gene: TRBV18

CDR3aa: CASSPDREGGYTF
CDR3nt: TGTGCCAGCTCACCAGACAGGGAGGGTGGCTACACCTTC
d_gene: TRBD1
abundance: NA
j_gene: TRBJ1-2
v_gene: TRBV18

CDR3aa: CASSGTSEIQYF
CDR3nt: TGTGCCAGCAGCGGGACTAGCGAAATTCAGTACTTC
d_gene: TRBD2
abundance: NA
j_gene: TRBJ2-4
v_gene: TRBV25-1

CDR3aa: CASSLFSPGDSPLHF
CDR3nt: TGTGCCAGCAGCTTATTCAGTCCCGGGGATTCACCCCTCCACTTT
d_gene: NA
abundance: NA
j_gene: TRBJ1-6
v_gene: TRBV7-9

CDR3aa: CASSLNPSTDTQYF
CDR3nt: TGTGCCAGCAGCCTGAACCCTAGCACAGATACGCAGTATTTT
d_gene: NA
abundance: NA
j_gene: TRBJ2-3
v_gene: TRBV7-2

CDR3aa: CASSVQDYNSPLHF
CDR3nt: TGTGCCAGCAGTGTCCAGGACTATAATTCACCCCTCCACTTT
d_gene: NA
abundance: NA
j_gene: TRBJ1-6
v_gene: TRBV2

CDR3aa: CASRGVVDEQYF
CDR3nt: TGTGCCAGCCGCGGGGTCGTTGACGAGCAGTACTTC
d_gene: NA
abundance: NA
j_gene: TRBJ2-7
v_gene: TRBV2

CDR3aa: CASSIFGTGVDSNQPQHF
CDR3nt: TGTGCCAGTAGTATATTTGGGACAGGAGTGGATAGCAATCAGCCCCAGCATTTT
d_gene: TRBD1
abundance: NA
j_gene: TRBJ1-5
v_gene: TRBV19

CDR3aa: CASSQDRGGKNIQYF
CDR3nt: TGTGCCAGCAGCCAAGATAGGGGTGGCAAAAACATTCAGTACTTC
d_gene: NA
abundance: NA
j_gene: TRBJ2-4
v_gene: TRBV4-2

CDR3aa: CASSGTAPNYGYTF
CDR3nt: TGTGCCAGCAGCGGGACAGCCCCTAACTATGGCTACACCTTC
d_gene: TRBD1
abundance: NA
j_gene: TRBJ1-2
v_gene: TRBV2

CDR3aa: CASSRSTDTEAFF
CDR3nt: TGTGCCAGTAGTCGGAGTACCGACACTGAAGCTTTCTTT
d_gene: NA
abundance: NA
j_gene: TRBJ1-1
v_gene: TRBV19

CDR3aa: CASSQTTSGNTIYF
CDR3nt: TGCGCCAGCAGCCAAACGACCTCTGGAAACACCATATATTTT
d_gene: NA
abundance: NA
j_gene: TRBJ1-3
v_gene: TRBV4-3

CDR3aa: CASSESSGGAVDTQYF
CDR3nt: TGCGCCAGCAGTGAGTCTAGCGGGGGGGCCGTAGATACGCAGTATTTT
d_gene: TRBD2
abundance: NA
j_gene: TRBJ2-3
v_gene: TRBV10-2

CDR3aa: CASSLTGTRANYGYTF
CDR3nt: TGCGCCAGCAGCTTGACCGGGACCCGAGCTAACTATGGCTACACCTTC
d_gene: NA
abundance: NA
j_gene: TRBJ1-2
v_gene: TRBV5-1

CDR3aa: CASNGRTSGRSEQYF
CDR3nt: TGTGCCAGTAATGGCAGAACTAGCGGGAGAAGCGAGCAGTACTTC
d_gene: TRBD2
abundance: once
j_gene: TRBJ2-7
v_gene: TRBV19

CDR3aa: CAIRTTGKESPLHF
CDR3nt: TGTGCCATCAGAACGACAGGGAAGGAATCACCCCTCCACTTT
d_gene: TRBD1
abundance: NA
j_gene: TRBJ1-6
v_gene: TRBV10-3

CDR3aa: CASSQDVREASYEQYF
CDR3nt: TGTGCCAGCAGCCAAGACGTTCGGGAAGCCTCCTACGAGCAGTACTTC
d_gene: NA
abundance: NA
j_gene: TRBJ2-7
v_gene: TRBV4-2

CDR3aa: CASSLWGDQPQHF
CDR3nt: TGTGCCAGCAGTTTATGGGGGGATCAGCCCCAGCATTTT
d_gene: NA
abundance: NA
j_gene: TRBJ1-5
v_gene: TRBV27

CDR3aa: CASSYTGGVADTQYF
CDR3nt: TGTGCCAGCAGTTACACAGGGGGAGTCGCAGATACGCAGTATTTT
d_gene: TRBD1
abundance: NA
j_gene: TRBJ2-3
v_gene: TRBV6-5

CDR3aa: CASKMSSYNEQFF
CDR3nt: TGTGCCAGCAAAATGAGCTCCTACAATGAGCAGTTCTTC
d_gene: NA
abundance: NA
j_gene: TRBJ2-1
v_gene: TRBV3-1/TRBV3-2

CDR3aa: CATSRWGQTNTEAFF
CDR3nt: TGTGCCACCAGCAGATGGGGACAAACGAACACTGAAGCTTTCTTT
d_gene: NA
abundance: NA
j_gene: TRBJ1-1
v_gene: TRBV15